Listed here is a single T cell receptor (beta chain). Its antigen is undetermined. These data come from a study of T-cell memory formation after mild COVID-19. Study information: TCR clusters mostly belonged to single donors. Overall study findings and caveats: Researchers report contracting CD4+ clones mostly in CM and EM, with CD8+ clones in EMRA. Cross-reactive memory appears to have joined, as suggested by some responding clones showing up in pre-infection memory.

The ends were cut back, 5 bases at V and 0 bases at J, with 10 bases in the middle. The CDR3 loop spans 14 amino acids. The germline V gene encodes CDR1 MNHEY and CDR2 SMNVEV (reference sequence). TCRdb reprocessed the 5' RACE reads via MiXCR and lists one record per CDR3 protein. Among 90,000 to 120,000 distinct CDR3 sequences listed, roughly 11% were seen once. The chain is built from TRBV27 and TRBJ2-5; D possibly uses TRBD1 or TRBD2 (5 bases each). The sample consisted of PBMCs or a T cell subset sorted from them (not recorded which). The clonotype comes from a man in his late teens or twenties who had mild COVID-19 (a few samples of this study predate the infection). Cell type and time point are not known. CDR3 sequence: CASSQWGYQETQYF. The CDR3 region has the DNA TGTGCCAGCAGTCAATGGGGGTACCAAGAGACCCAGTACTTC.